A selection of T cell receptor beta chains follows, all from one sample in a study of beta chain features in type 1 diabetes. The method was immunoSEQ multiplex PCR; TCRdb's version includes in-frame clones alone and lacks a portion of them. Of around 690,000 clones detected, around 12% appear once; the ten largest clones hold more than 0.095%. Sequences were obtained from naive CD4+ T cells from blood. Receptors originate from a man aged 25-45 years with type 1 diabetes. Both conserved end residues are part of each CDR3. A D gene is named only where the DNA matches it firmly. The size entry is marked missing in some rows and otherwise reads once, few, many or a size class.

abundance	v_gene	d_gene	j_gene	CDR3aa	CDR3nt
-	TRBV2	TRBD1	TRBJ1-2	CASRMESGQGYGYTF	TGTGCCAGCAGGATGGAATCGGGACAGGGTTATGGCTACACCTTC
few	TRBV5-1	-	TRBJ2-7	CASSGHYEQYF	TGCGCCAGCAGCGGGCACTACGAGCAGTACTTC
-	TRBV7-2	-	TRBJ1-5	CASSLARGRNQPQHF	TGTGCCAGCAGCTTAGCGCGTGGCCGCAATCAGCCCCAGCATTTT
few	TRBV10-3	-	TRBJ2-2	CAISERLPLQGAGELFF	TGTGCCATCAGTGAGCGTCTGCCCCTACAGGGCGCCGGGGAGCTGTTTTTT
few	TRBV18	-	TRBJ2-7	CASSPPTLGYEQYF	TGTGCCAGCTCACCACCGACCCTGGGCTACGAGCAGTACTTC
-	TRBV5-4	TRBD2	TRBJ2-3	CASRRGGDYIAMTDTQYF	TGTGCCAGCAGACGCGGGGGGGACTACATAGCAATGACAGATACGCAGTATTTT
-	TRBV29-1	TRBD1	TRBJ2-5	CSVYRDRGETQYF	TGCAGCGTCTACCGGGACAGGGGTGAGACCCAGTACTTC
few	TRBV5-1	-	TRBJ1-1	CASSYDGENTEAFF	TGCGCCAGCAGCTATGACGGGGAGAACACTGAAGCTTTCTTT
-	TRBV9	-	TRBJ1-2	CASSAHSGYTF	TGTGCCAGCAGCGCACACTCTGGCTACACCTTC
few	TRBV28	-	TRBJ1-4	CASTEATNEKLFF	TGTGCCAGCACGGAAGCAACTAATGAAAAACTGTTTTTT